The 21 T cell receptor beta chains listed next were all sequenced from one sample in a study of CD8 T cell repertoires and HIV-1 epitope variants. Antigens of these TCRs are unknown. The repertoire was sequenced with immunoSEQ multiplex PCR; TCRdb's copy has only in-frame clones and lacks some. The table has fewer than 6,000 clones, 50% to 75% seen once; the top ten hold around 42%. Specimen: cultured CD8+ T cells derived from PBMCs. These receptors all stem from a male donor with HIV.

This sequence joins TRBV4-1 and TRBJ2-1; 10 bases are shared with TRBD2. Germline loops: CDR1 MGHRA, CDR2 YSYEKL. The ends lost 4 bases at V and 8 bases at J; junction bases unmatched: 8. This CDR3 is built from 15 residues. CDR3 sequence reads: CASSLPSGRVDEQFF. In DNA form, the CDR3 reads TGCGCCAGCAGCCTCCCTAGCGGGAGAGTAGATGAGCAGTTCTTC.

The chain couples TRBV19 to TRBJ1-1, with D unclear. CDR3 length: 12 residues. V shed 2 bases and J shed 2 bases, with 3 bases lying between them. Germline CDR1 reads LNHDA; CDR2 reads SQIVND (reference sequence). The CDR3 sequence: CASSILNTEAFF. The CDR3 DNA is TGTGCCAGTAGTATACTTAACACTGAAGCTTTCTTT. The full variable domain, in which reference TRBV19 and TRBJ1-1 provide the parts outside the CDR3, is DGGITQSPKYLFRKEGQNVTLSCEQNLNHDAMYWYRQDPGQGLRLIYYSQIVNDFQKGDIAEGYSVSREKKESFPLTVTSAQKNPTAFYLCASSILNTEAFFGQGTRLTVV.

This clone is labeled large (0.1 to 1%). The chain uses TRBV28 and TRBJ1-2; D unclear. The germline V gene encodes CDR1 MDHEN and CDR2 SYDVKM. The CDR3 extends over 16 amino acids. Trimming left V 5 bases short and J 1 base short, with 17 bases between. The CDR3 region is CASSLMPLDYNYGYTF. The CDR3 coding sequence is TGTGCCAGCAGTCTCATGCCCCTGGACTATAACTATGGCTACACCTTC.

The V gene is TRBV5-5, the J gene TRBJ1-1; TRBD1 agrees at 9 bases. The V segment lost 4 bases and the J segment 5 bases; nucleotides outside the gene matches: 6. The CDR3 runs to 14 residues. The germline V gene has CDR1 SGHKS and CDR2 YYEKEE (reference sequence). The CDR3 reads CASSVTGGFTEAFF. CDR3 nucleotide sequence: TGTGCCAGCAGCGTGACAGGGGGATTTACTGAAGCTTTCTTT.

This clone has a handful of counts. The genes are TRBV5-4 and TRBJ2-3; TRBD2 is a possible D gene (7 bases). CDR1 is SGHNT, CDR2 YYREEE, per germline (reference sequence). This CDR3 contains 15 residues. V lost 1 base and J lost 4, with 13 bases in between. The CDR3 spells CASSLSAGAPDTQYF. CDR3 nucleotides: TGTGCCAGCAGCTTGTCGGCGGGGGCACCAGATACGCAGTATTTT.

This clone was recorded a few times. This sequence joins TRBV6-5 and TRBJ1-2, with D unclear. The V end was cut by 7 bases, the J end by 5 bases, with 14 bases between. The CDR3 consists of 13 residues. Germline V lookup: CDR1 MNHEY, CDR2 SVGAGI. The chain's CDR3 is CASTSNAGYGYTF. For the CDR3, the DNA is TGTGCCAGCACCTCGAACGCGGGGTATGGCTACACCTTC.

Only one count was recorded for this clone. The V call is TRBV6-5, the J call TRBJ1-2; D gene unclear. Germline-derived CDR1 and CDR2 are MNHEY and SVGAGI. The V end lost 3 bases, the J end lost 8 bases, and 16 bases lay between the germline ends. The CDR3 has 14 amino acids. CDR3 region: CASSYDAARQGYTF. CDR3 bases: TGTGCCAGCAGTTATGACGCAGCTCGTCAGGGCTACACCTTC.

The chain employs TRBV14 and TRBJ2-1; 7 nucleotides agree with TRBD2. CDR1 is SGHDN, CDR2 FVKESK, per germline. After removal of 1 base from V and 5 bases from J, the junction contained 11 bases not matched to a gene. The CDR3 has 17 amino acids. CDR3 DNA: TGTGCCAGCAGCCAAGTGGCAGGTGCGGGGGATAACAATGAGCAGTTCTTC. Protein sequence: CASSQVAGAGDNNEQFF.

The gene calls are TRBV18 and TRBJ2-7; 11 bases line up with TRBD2. The V gene's germline CDR1 is KGHSH and CDR2 LQKENI. This CDR3 is 14 amino acids long. V was clipped by 3 bases and J by 4 bases; unmatched bases: 2. The CDR3: CASSPGTSGYEQYF. CDR3 coding DNA: TGTGCCAGCTCACCCGGGACTAGCGGTTACGAGCAGTACTTC. Full variable domain (outside the CDR3, taken from reference TRBV18 and TRBJ2-7): NAGVMQNPRHLVRRRGQEARLRCSPMKGHSHVYWYRQLPEEGLKFMVYLQKENIIDESGMPKERFSAEFPKEGPSILRIQQVVRGDSAAYFCASSPGTSGYEQYFGPGTRLTVT.

V and J are TRBV19 and TRBJ1-5; unclear D gene. Germline CDR1 LNHDA, CDR2 SQIVND (reference sequence). This CDR3 contains 15 residues. Trimming took 1 base from V and 2 from J, leaving 9 bases between them. The CDR3, as DNA: TGTGCCAGTAGTATAGGAGGGCCTGGCAATCAGCCCCAGCATTTT. This codes for CASSIGGPGNQPQHF.

V and J are TRBV15 and TRBJ2-7, with D perhaps being TRBD1 or TRBD2 (5 bases each). V was shortened by 3 bases and J by 0 bases, with 15 bases between the two germline ends. The CDR3 is 16 amino acids. The V gene's germline CDR1 is LNHNV and CDR2 YYDKDF (reference sequence). The CDR3 DNA is TGTGCCACCAGCAGGGACCGGGACGGAAGCTCCTACGAGCAGTACTTC. This sequence encodes CATSRDRDGSSYEQYF.

The chain combines TRBV27 with TRBJ2-2, with 10 bases aligning to TRBD2. The CDR3 sequence is 14 residues long. J was trimmed by 5 bases and V by 9 bases; bases with no gene match: 6. From germline, CDR1 is MNHEY and CDR2 SMNVEV (reference sequence). CDR3 region: CASEPSGRTGELFF. The DNA of the CDR3 is TGTGCCAGTGAGCCTAGCGGGAGAACCGGGGAGCTGTTTTTT.

The V gene is TRBV7-9, the J gene TRBJ2-1, with 8 nucleotides matching TRBD2. Germline V gene sequence: CDR1 SEHNR, CDR2 FQNEAQ (reference sequence). The ends lost 5 bases at V and 7 bases at J; junction bases unmatched: 10. The CDR3 extends over 15 amino acids. CDR3 DNA sequence: TGTGCCAGCAGCCCCGAGTGGCGGGAGGAAAATGAGCAGTTCTTC. It yields the protein CASSPEWREENEQFF.

The genes are TRBV21-1 and TRBJ2-7; the table's D call, TRBD1, has no DNA check behind it. TRBV21-1 is assigned pseudogene status. The CDR3 runs to 15 residues. CDR3 sequence reads: CASIEKGIVTYEQYF. CDR3 nucleotides: TGTGCCAGCATCGAAAAGGGGATAGTCACCTACGAGCAGTACTTC.

The chain is built from TRBV7-9 and TRBJ2-2; 8 bases line up with TRBD1. Germline CDR1 SEHNR, CDR2 FQNEAQ (reference sequence). V lost 4 bases, J lost 3 bases, and 7 bases stayed unmatched. The CDR3 length is 16 residues. The CDR3 nucleotides are TGTGCCAGCAGCTCCGGACAGGGTAGGGACACCGGGGAGCTGTTTTTT. Translated: CASSSGQGRDTGELFF.

The chain uses TRBV21-1 and TRBJ2-5; TRBD2, as called in the table, went unchecked against the DNA. TRBV21-1 is a known pseudogene. The CDR3 is 17 residues long. DNA of the CDR3: TGTGCCCCACCGACGGGAGGCCAAGGGGTTAACCAAGAGACCCAGTACTTC. Protein: CAPPTGGQGVNQETQYF.

This chain uses TRBV28 with TRBJ2-1; 8 bases match TRBD2. Trimming cost V 1 base and J 10 bases; bases outside gene matches: 6. Germline lookup yields CDR1 MDHEN and CDR2 SYDVKM. This CDR3 comprises 14 residues. CDR3 in amino acids: CASSLSRGAMEQFF. The CDR3, as DNA: TGTGCCAGCAGTTTATCGCGGGGGGCTATGGAGCAGTTCTTC.

The gene calls are TRBV10-2 and TRBJ1-5; 8 nucleotides line up with TRBD1. V trimming: 9 bases; J trimming: 7 bases; junction bases outside the gene matches: 14. Germline V lookup: CDR1 WSHSY, CDR2 SAAADI. The CDR3 has 15 amino acids. Written as DNA, the CDR3 is TGCGCCAGTGACTCCGGGACAGGACAAGGGCAGCCCCAGCATTTT. This gives the protein CASDSGTGQGQPQHF.

CDR3 residues: CASSPGSGRLYGYTF. The CDR3 DNA reads as TGTGCCAGCAGCCCCGGGTCGGGCAGGCTGTATGGCTACACCTTC. The V call is TRBV7-6, the J call TRBJ1-2; D ambiguous. The CDR3 has 15 residues. Per germline, CDR1 SGHVS and CDR2 FNYEAQ. V was cut by 5 bases and J by 5 bases, with 18 bases left in between.

The rearrangement links TRBV11-2 to TRBJ2-3; no definite D call. This CDR3 contains 11 residues. Germline CDR1 reads SGHAT; CDR2 reads FQNNGV. The V gene lost 1 base and the J gene lost 6 bases, with 2 bases spanning the gap. CDR3 region: CASSLADTQYF. The CDR3 DNA reads as TGTGCCAGCAGCTTAGCCGATACGCAGTATTTT.

V usage is TRBV2 and J usage is TRBJ2-2; no definite D call. Trimming took off 8 bases at V and 6 bases at J, with 10 bases between the two ends. In germline, CDR1 is SNHLY, CDR2 FYNNEI. The CDR3 runs to 12 residues. The CDR3: CASGPAPGELFF. The CDR3 DNA is TGTGCCAGCGGCCCAGCGCCCGGGGAGCTGTTTTTT.